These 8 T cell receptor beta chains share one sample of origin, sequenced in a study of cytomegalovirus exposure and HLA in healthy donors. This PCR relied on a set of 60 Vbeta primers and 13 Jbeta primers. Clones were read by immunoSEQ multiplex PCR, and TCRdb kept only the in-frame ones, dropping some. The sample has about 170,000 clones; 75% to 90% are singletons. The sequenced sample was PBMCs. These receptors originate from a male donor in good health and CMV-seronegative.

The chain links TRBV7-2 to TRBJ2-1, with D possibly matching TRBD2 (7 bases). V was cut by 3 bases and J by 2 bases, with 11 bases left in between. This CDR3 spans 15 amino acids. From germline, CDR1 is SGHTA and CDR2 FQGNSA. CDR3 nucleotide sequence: TGTGCCAGCAGCTTGAACGGGGGGCCCTACAATGAGCAGTTCTTC. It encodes CASSLNGGPYNEQFF.

CDR3 coding DNA: TGCGCCAGCAGCTTGTTTGGTGCGGAGGGACAGGTCGTGTATGAGCAGTTCTTC. It yields the protein CASSLFGAEGQVVYEQFF. The chain recombines TRBV5-1 with TRBJ2-1; 8 nucleotides align to TRBD1. The V gene's germline CDR1 is SGHRS and CDR2 YFSETQ. Unmatched junction bases numbered 17, after V lost 1 base and J lost 8 bases. The CDR3 loop spans 18 amino acids.

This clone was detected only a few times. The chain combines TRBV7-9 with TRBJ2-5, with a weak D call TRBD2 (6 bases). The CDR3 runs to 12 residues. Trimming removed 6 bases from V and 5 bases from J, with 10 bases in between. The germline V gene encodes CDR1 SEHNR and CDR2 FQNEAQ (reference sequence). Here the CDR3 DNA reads TGTGCCAGCAGTTGGGCGGGGGAGACCCAGTACTTC. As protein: CASSWAGETQYF.

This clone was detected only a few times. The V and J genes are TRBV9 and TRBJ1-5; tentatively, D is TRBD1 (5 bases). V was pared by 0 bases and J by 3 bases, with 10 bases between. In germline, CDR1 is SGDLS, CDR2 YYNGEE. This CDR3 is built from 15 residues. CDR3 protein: CASSVASGYNQPQHF. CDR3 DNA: TGTGCCAGCAGCGTAGCTTCAGGGTACAATCAGCCCCAGCATTTT.

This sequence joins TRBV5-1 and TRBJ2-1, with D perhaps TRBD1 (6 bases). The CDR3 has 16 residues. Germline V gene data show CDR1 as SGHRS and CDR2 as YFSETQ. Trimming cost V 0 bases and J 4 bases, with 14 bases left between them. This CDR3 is CASSLAPGDIYNEQFF. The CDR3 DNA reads TGCGCCAGCAGCTTGGCCCCAGGGGATATTTACAATGAGCAGTTCTTC.

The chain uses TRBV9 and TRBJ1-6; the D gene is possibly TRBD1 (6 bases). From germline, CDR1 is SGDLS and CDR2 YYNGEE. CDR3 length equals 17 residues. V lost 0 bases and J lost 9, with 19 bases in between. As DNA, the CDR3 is TGTGCCAGCAGCGTAGGGGGGGGCTTTGGTTTTAGTTCACCCCTCCACTTT. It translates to CASSVGGGFGFSSPLHF.

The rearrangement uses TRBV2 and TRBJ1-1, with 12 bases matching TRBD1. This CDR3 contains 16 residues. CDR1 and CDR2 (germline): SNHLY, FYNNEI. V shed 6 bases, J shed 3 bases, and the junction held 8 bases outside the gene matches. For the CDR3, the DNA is TGTGCCAGCAGGGGACAGGGGGCTGGAATGGACACTGAAGCTTTCTTT. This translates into CASRGQGAGMDTEAFF.

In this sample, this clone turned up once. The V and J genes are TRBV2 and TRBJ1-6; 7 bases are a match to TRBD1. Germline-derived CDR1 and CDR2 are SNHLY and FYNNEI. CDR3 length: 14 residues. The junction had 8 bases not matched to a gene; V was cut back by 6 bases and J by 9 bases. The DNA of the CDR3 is TGTGCCAGCAGCGAAACCTACAGGGGTTCACCCCTCCACTTT. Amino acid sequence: CASSETYRGSPLHF.